What follows are 30 T cell receptor beta chains derived from one specimen sequenced in a study of T cell repertoires in cytomegalovirus infection (dated by TCRdb to about 2019). Instrument used: Illumina HiSeq 1500. Using fastp at Q25 and MiXCR, TCRdb reprocessed the public reads and kept productive beta chains. All rows with the same CDR3 protein become a single entry with the most common DNA and genes. Across this sample there are about half a million distinct CDR3 sequences, with roughly 34% seen only once. The top ten hold roughly 15% of the sample. Their antigens remain unidentified. The sample's treatment or condition label, in plain terms: in vitro stimulation with specific CMV peptide epitopes to enrich CMV-specific T cells. Sequences were derived from cultured PBMCs, sampled from culture after CMV antigen stimulation. The receptors come from a human donor in good health (CMV status not recorded). Some clones in this sample may be carry-over from other donors' samples.

This chain uses TRBV19 with TRBJ1-1; no definite D call. The CDR3 has 14 residues. Germline V gene data show CDR1 as LNHDA and CDR2 as SQIVND (reference sequence). V was shortened by 1 base and J by 0 bases, with 6 bases between the two germline ends. Here the CDR3 reads CASSIGDVNTEAFF. Here the CDR3 DNA reads TGTGCCAGTAGTATAGGAGACGTGAACACTGAAGCTTTCTTT.

This clonotype appeared a few times. V and J are TRBV30 and TRBJ2-1; no firm D call. Trimming pared 4 bases from V and 6 bases from J, leaving 7 bases between. Germline-derived CDR1 and CDR2 are GTSNPN and SVGIG (reference sequence). This CDR3 spans 11 amino acids. In nucleotides, the CDR3 is TGTGCCTGGACCTCTTTCAATGAGCAGTTCTTC. Protein: CAWTSFNEQFF.

The rearrangement uses TRBV5-6 and TRBJ2-1; TRBD2 aligns across 7 bases. Germline V gene data show CDR1 as SGHDT and CDR2 as YYEEEE. Trimming cost V 4 bases and J 7 bases; bases outside gene matches: 14. The CDR3 is made up of 16 amino acids. This chain's CDR3 is CASSPGGGRAPNEQFF. The CDR3 coding sequence is TGTGCCAGCAGCCCCGGTGGGGGGAGGGCCCCGAATGAGCAGTTCTTC. Looking up the rest from reference TRBV5-6 and TRBJ2-1 gives the full variable domain: DAGVTQSPTHLIKTRGQQVTLRCSPKSGHDTVSWYQQALGQGPQFIFQYYEEEERQRGNFPDRFSGHQFPNYSSELNVNALLLGDSALYLCASSPGGGRAPNEQFFGPGTRLTVL.

CDR3 loop: CASSRGTSVVDEQFF. Written as DNA, the CDR3 is TGTGCCAGCAGCCGCGGGACTAGCGTGGTTGATGAGCAGTTCTTC. This chain connects TRBV5-4 to TRBJ2-1; 10 nucleotides match TRBD2. The ends lost 4 bases at V and 8 bases at J; junction bases unmatched: 9. The CDR3 covers 15 residues. Germline CDR1 is SGHNT and CDR2 is YYREEE (reference sequence).

V and J are TRBV6-5 and TRBJ1-1; tentative D call: TRBD1 (5 bases). The CDR3 runs 15 residues. V lost 2 bases to trimming and J lost 5 bases, with 15 bases between them. Germline values: CDR1 MNHEY, CDR2 SVGAGI. The CDR3 DNA reads as TGTGCCAGCAGTTACGGCGGCAGGAGGACAACTGAAGCTTTCTTT. Residues: CASSYGGRRTTEAFF.

This clonotype was seen a handful of times. The V call is TRBV5-4, the J call TRBJ2-7; D may be TRBD1 or TRBD2 (5 bases each). The CDR3 sequence is 14 residues long. V was trimmed by 1 base and J by 2 bases, leaving 10 bases between them. Looked up from germline, CDR1 is SGHNT and CDR2 is YYREEE (reference sequence). The CDR3 DNA sequence: TGTGCCAGCAGCTTGCGGGACGCGGCCTACGAGCAGTACGTC. It specifies CASSLRDAAYEQYV.

This clonotype has just a few counts. The V gene is TRBV6-5, the J gene TRBJ1-2; the match to TRBD1 covers 10 bases. Germline V gene lookup returns CDR1 MNHEY and CDR2 SVGAGI. The J segment lost 5 bases and the V segment lost 2 bases, leaving 2 bases of the junction unmatched. The length of the CDR3 is 14 residues. The DNA for the CDR3 is TGTGCCAGCAGTTACGCGGGACAGGGGTATGGCTACACCTTC. Translation: CASSYAGQGYGYTF.

The rearrangement links TRBV19 to TRBJ2-1; TRBD2 agrees at 9 bases. The length of the CDR3 is 15 residues. The germline CDR1 and CDR2 sequences are LNHDA and SQIVND (reference sequence). Unmatched junction bases numbered 9, after V lost 6 bases and J lost 6 bases. This CDR3 is CASSPSSGSGNEQFF. CDR3 in DNA: TGTGCCAGTAGCCCCAGTAGCGGGAGTGGCAATGAGCAGTTCTTC. The whole variable domain, filled in from reference TRBV19 and TRBJ2-1, reads DGGITQSPKYLFRKEGQNVTLSCEQNLNHDAMYWYRQDPGQGLRLIYYSQIVNDFQKGDIAEGYSVSREKKESFPLTVTSAQKNPTAFYLCASSPSSGSGNEQFFGPGTRLTVL.

This chain connects TRBV6-1 to TRBJ2-2; D ambiguous. The germline V gene encodes CDR1 MNHNS and CDR2 SASEGT. The CDR3 is 13 amino acids. V lost 4 bases and J lost 4, with 7 bases in between. The CDR3 sequence: CASSAKGTGELFF. CDR3 coding DNA: TGTGCCAGCAGTGCCAAGGGCACCGGGGAGCTGTTTTTT.

The chain combines TRBV11-3 with TRBJ2-3, with a weak D call TRBD1 (6 bases). Trimming stripped 5 bases from V and 6 bases from J, with 15 bases between. Looked up from germline, CDR1 is SGHNT and CDR2 is YENEEA. This CDR3 comprises 14 residues. The CDR3 DNA is TGTGCCAGCAGCATCCAGGGGTCCCCGGATACGCAGTATTTT. Amino acid sequence: CASSIQGSPDTQYF.

This clonotype appeared a few times. The V call is TRBV5-1, the J call TRBJ2-7, with 8 positions matching TRBD1. J gave up 6 bases and V 3 bases, and 11 bases lay outside the gene matches. Per the germline V gene, CDR1 is SGHRS and CDR2 is YFSETQ. The CDR3 covers 15 residues. The CDR3 sequence: CASSSAGQGFVEQYF. The CDR3 DNA reads TGCGCCAGCAGCTCGGCAGGACAGGGTTTTGTCGAGCAGTACTTC.

The chain combines TRBV12-3 or TRBV12-4 with TRBJ2-7; D is unclear. The CDR3 is 15 amino acids. Trimming stripped 2 bases from V and 2 bases from J, with 13 bases between. The CDR3: CASSLWPAPTYEQYF. The CDR3 region has the DNA TGTGCCAGCAGTTTATGGCCAGCGCCGACCTACGAGCAGTACTTC.

V usage is TRBV6-1 and J usage is TRBJ2-7, with D hard to call. Trimming shortened V by 6 bases and J by 2 bases, and 11 bases separated the two germline ends. CDR3 size: 13 residues. In germline, CDR1 is MNHNS, CDR2 SASEGT. The CDR3 DNA sequence: TGTGCCAGCAGGAGTGGGGTCCCCTACGAGCAGTACGTC. Amino acids: CASRSGVPYEQYV.

The chain recombines TRBV7-2 with TRBJ1-1; D is ambiguous. The V and J ends lost 5 bases and 1 base respectively, with 11 bases between them. The CDR3 extends over 14 amino acids. Germline-derived CDR1 and CDR2 are SGHTA and FQGNSA. The CDR3: CASSPKAENTEAFF. CDR3 sequence (DNA): TGTGCCAGCAGCCCGAAAGCCGAGAACACTGAAGCTTTCTTT.

This sequence joins TRBV29-1 and TRBJ2-5, with 15 bases lining up with TRBD2. The junction had 9 bases not matched to a gene; V was cut back by 6 bases and J by 4 bases. The germline CDR1 and CDR2 sequences are SQVTM and ANQGSEA. The CDR3 extends over 16 amino acids. CDR3 nucleotide sequence: TGCAGCGTCTTGGGACTAGCGGGAGGCGGGGGAGAGACCCAGTACTTC. Its translation: CSVLGLAGGGGETQYF.

The J gene is TRBJ2-2, the V gene TRBV7-9, with TRBD1 identical over 7 bases. This CDR3 has 18 residues. The germline V gene encodes CDR1 SEHNR and CDR2 FQNEAQ (reference sequence). The V gene end was trimmed by 1 base and the J gene end by 5 bases; junction bases not matched to a gene: 13. The CDR3 reads CASSLEHLRQGKTGELFF. In DNA, the CDR3 is TGTGCCAGCAGCTTAGAACACCTAAGACAGGGAAAAACCGGGGAGCTGTTTTTT.

This clonotype was seen only a few times. The chain combines TRBV30 with TRBJ2-7, with 11 bases that match TRBD1. This CDR3 spans 15 amino acids. The V and J ends lost 1 base and 3 bases, in that order; junction bases with no gene match: 5. Germline V lookup: CDR1 GTSNPN, CDR2 SVGIG (reference sequence). The DNA for the CDR3 is TGTGCCTGGAGTGATAAGGGGACAGGGGGCTACGAGCAGTACTTC. Its translation is CAWSDKGTGGYEQYF. Full variable domain (missing parts from reference TRBV30 and TRBJ2-7): SQTIHQWPATLVQPVGSPLSLECTVEGTSNPNLYWYRQAAGRGLQLLFYSVGIGQISSEVPQNLSASRPQDRQFILSSKKLLLSDSGFYLCAWSDKGTGGYEQYFGPGTRLTVT.

This clonotype was recorded a few times. CDR3 loop: CASSLESTDTQYF. Written as DNA, the CDR3 is TGTGCCAGCAGCTTGGAGAGCACAGATACGCAGTATTTT. J is TRBJ2-3 and V is TRBV7-3; unclear D gene. The CDR3 consists of 13 residues. V was trimmed by 3 bases and J by 0 bases, leaving 4 bases between them. Germline lookup yields CDR1 SGHTA and CDR2 FQGTGA.

Points on this clonotype: This CDR3 is missing its conserved last phenylalanine or tryptophan, likely due to a read error. No DNA is shown, since the ends of the CDR3 on it are uncertain; the CDR3 is the one TCRdb lists. V gene TRBV7-9 combines with J gene TRBJ1-3; no check of the table's D call, TRBD1, against the DNA was made. The CDR3 length is 10 residues, termini included. Germline V gene data show CDR1 as SEHNR and CDR2 as FQNEAQ (reference sequence). The chain's CDR3 is CASTPGDREL.

This clonotype showed up many times. The chain combines TRBV7-2 with TRBJ2-1; D remains ambiguous. The CDR3 is 12 amino acids. Trimming pared 2 bases from V and 4 bases from J, leaving 3 bases between. CDR1 SGHTA and CDR2 FQGNSA come from the germline V gene. CDR3 sequence: CASSLSYNEQFF. The CDR3 coding sequence is TGTGCCAGCAGCTTAAGTTACAATGAGCAGTTCTTC.

The chain couples TRBV7-2 to TRBJ2-2; 14 bases align to TRBD2. V shed 3 bases and J 7 bases; nucleotides not matched to a gene: 13. Germline CDR1 reads SGHTA; CDR2 reads FQGNSA. The CDR3 runs 19 residues. CDR3 bases: TGTGCCAGCAGCTTTTATTTATTGGGACTAGCGGGAGAGCGCGGGGAGCTGTTTTTT. This encodes CASSFYLLGLAGERGELFF.

This clonotype was counted a few times. The V call is TRBV11-2, the J call TRBJ2-1; D perhaps matches TRBD2 (5 bases). Germline CDR1 SGHAT, CDR2 FQNNGV. V was pared by 0 bases and J by 8 bases, with 14 bases between. The CDR3 consists of 15 residues. In nucleotides, the CDR3 is TGTGCCAGCAGCTTAGAAGGGAGCCGGGCTGATGAGCAGTTCTTC. Amino acids: CASSLEGSRADEQFF. The whole variable domain, filled in from reference TRBV11-2 and TRBJ2-1, reads EAGVAQSPRYKIIEKRQSVAFWCNPISGHATLYWYQQILGQGPKLLIQFQNNGVVDDSQLPKDRFSAERLKGVDSTLKIQPAKLEDSAVYLCASSLEGSRADEQFFGPGTRLTVL.

In its sample, this clonotype was seen a few times. The gene calls are TRBV19 and TRBJ2-3; D remains unclear. The CDR3 is 13 amino acids. The V and J ends lost 2 bases and 1 base respectively, with 4 bases between them. Germline CDR1 and CDR2: LNHDA and SQIVND (reference sequence). CDR3 region: CASSIKGTDTQYF. The CDR3 DNA follows: TGTGCCAGTAGTATAAAGGGCACAGATACGCAGTATTTT.

The J gene is TRBJ2-6, the V gene TRBV19; weak D call: TRBD2 (5 bases). Trimming shortened V by 2 bases and J by 1 base, and 21 bases separated the two germline ends. The length of the CDR3 is 20 residues. CDR1 LNHDA and CDR2 SQIVND come from the germline V gene (reference sequence). CDR3: CASSIRGGRTLLSGANVLTF. In nucleotides, the CDR3 is TGTGCCAGTAGTATAAGAGGCGGGCGGACTCTCCTTTCTGGGGCCAACGTCCTGACTTTC. Variable domain in full (rest from reference TRBV19 and TRBJ2-6): DGGITQSPKYLFRKEGQNVTLSCEQNLNHDAMYWYRQDPGQGLRLIYYSQIVNDFQKGDIAEGYSVSREKKESFPLTVTSAQKNPTAFYLCASSIRGGRTLLSGANVLTFGAGSRLTVL.

This clonotype was detected a few times. The chain uses TRBV7-8 and TRBJ2-1, with a possible D match to TRBD2 (5 bases). This CDR3 contains 13 residues. Between the trimmed V and J ends, which lost 6 bases and 5 bases, there was a span of 11 bases. The V gene's germline CDR1 is SGHVS and CDR2 FQNEAQ. In DNA form, the CDR3 reads TGTGCCAGCAGGTTGGACTTTAACAATGAGCAGTTCTTC. It translates to CASRLDFNNEQFF.

V is TRBV12-3 or TRBV12-4 and J is TRBJ2-2; D may be TRBD1 or TRBD2 (5 bases each). Trimming took 8 bases from V and 0 from J, leaving 10 bases between them. CDR3 length: 14 amino acids. The CDR3: CASQLGANTGELFF. CDR3 sequence (DNA): TGTGCCAGCCAATTGGGGGCGAACACCGGGGAGCTGTTTTTT.

The V and J genes are TRBV25-1 and TRBJ2-5; D uncertain. The V end was cut by 2 bases, the J end by 1 base, with 11 bases between. Germline lookup yields CDR1 MGHDK and CDR2 SYGVNS. This CDR3 region has 15 residues. In nucleotides, the CDR3 is TGTGCCAGCAGTGAAGGCAAGGCAGTCCAAGAGACCCAGTACTTC. The encoded protein is CASSEGKAVQETQYF.

The chain carries TRBV20-1 and TRBJ2-1; 10 positions agree with TRBD2. This CDR3 is built from 12 residues. The V and J ends lost 7 bases and 11 bases, in that order; junction bases with no gene match: 8. The germline CDR1 and CDR2 sequences are DFQATT and SNEGSKA (reference sequence). The CDR3 DNA is TGCAGTGGTGCTAGCGGGGGCCGACAGCAGTTCTTC. Its protein is CSGASGGRQQFF.

The rearrangement uses TRBV19 and TRBJ2-1; D is uncertain. The CDR3 spans 14 residues. The germline V and J ends were trimmed by 5 bases and 2 bases, with 10 bases remaining between them. The germline CDR1 and CDR2 sequences are LNHDA and SQIVND (reference sequence). The CDR3: CASSGSVAYNEQFF. The CDR3 DNA follows: TGTGCCAGTAGTGGCAGCGTTGCCTACAATGAGCAGTTCTTC.

V gene TRBV7-2 combines with J gene TRBJ2-5, with D unclear. Germline CDR1 reads SGHTA; CDR2 reads FQGNSA. CDR3 size: 14 residues. Trimming took off 1 base at V and 0 bases at J, with 6 bases between the two ends. The CDR3 nucleotides read TGTGCCAGCAGCTTAGGACTCCACCAAGAGACCCAGTACTTC. Translating it yields CASSLGLHQETQYF.